This T cell receptor (beta chain) was profiled in a study of OX40 agonist ivuxolimab in advanced cancers. About the study as a whole: Ivuxolimab was an agonistic, fully human IgG2 monoclonal antibody directed against OX40 (CD134), a costimulatory receptor. Patients were allowed to have had prior anti-PD-1, anti-PD-L1 or anti-CTLA-4 therapy, and around 43% of the dose-escalation patients had been treated with checkpoint inhibitors. Partial responses occurred in three dose-escalation patients, of whom one had hepatocellular carcinoma and two had cutaneous melanoma. Intravenous ivuxolimab was administered to patients every 2 weeks at six dose levels: 0.01, 0.1, 0.3, 1.5, 3 and 10 mg/kg. The paper describes the monotherapy dose-escalation part (N of about 50 patients) of the phase I trial of ivuxolimab. Of the approximately 50 patients in dose escalation, 19 had hepatocellular carcinoma, about 15 had melanoma, 9 had renal cell carcinoma and 9 had head and neck cancer. In the dose-escalation cohort, 70% to 90% of patients were male, and the mean age was roughly 60 years with a range of about 20 to 80. The purpose of peripheral TCRbeta sequencing was to test whether ivuxolimab changed TCR sequence diversity and led to clonal T-cell expansion. The paper as a whole reports these results and caveats: After ivuxolimab, more expanded clones were found on average in CD8+ T cells than in CD4+ T cells. Antigen specificity was not determined for the clonally expanded peripheral T cells. Low levels of normalized T-cell clonal expansion were also seen in some patients who did not respond. In the 0.1-3.0 mg/kg groups, partial responders had among the lowest normalized peripheral clonal expansion, particularly in CD8+ T cells. At doses of 0.1 to 3.0 mg/kg, clonal expansion of both CD4+ and CD8+ blood T cells was observed from baseline to week 6.

The CDR3 covers 15 residues, taking in both the cysteine and the phenylalanine. Only the CDR3 region is kept as DNA, spanning 45 bases read in frame from base 1. CDR1 and CDR2, per the germline V gene, are MGHRA and YSYEKL. The V end gives up 1 base and the J end 3 bases, leaving 5 bases in the junction not matched to a gene. Genomic DNA was extracted from sorted cells for sequencing of the TCRbeta CDR3 region. The immunoSEQ Assay was used for sequencing of TCRbeta CDR3 regions. TCRdb re-hosts the immuneACCESS table, in-frame sequences only. Its copies lack some clones; in the studies checked, an unresolved V gene accounts for under half of them, and the cause for the rest is not known. The sample has roughly 75,000 clones on record, roughly 86% of them singletons. The ten largest clones add up to roughly 0.99% of the sample. The sample holds one count of this clone. Its antigen is currently not known. Base qualities are missing; no much larger clone stands one base away.

Patients with autoimmune disease history or receiving systemic immunosuppression were excluded from the trial. In every dose cohort, peripheral blood was drawn for TCR sequencing at baseline, cycle 4 day 1, and cycle 7 day 1. The samples were taken from a phase I, first-in-human, multicenter, open-label dose-escalation trial of ivuxolimab. Adults with locally advanced or metastatic head and neck squamous cell, hepatocellular, melanoma or renal cell carcinoma were enrolled in the trial. CD4+ and CD8+ T cells were sorted separately from peripheral blood before TCR sequencing. The origin of this receptor is an adult with an advanced solid tumor such as melanoma, head and neck, liver or kidney cancer. In this chain, TRBV4-1 is recombined with TRBJ2-7, with 8 central nucleotides matching TRBD2. The sequences come from CD4+ or CD8+ T cells sorted from blood, collected in a trial of the OX40 agonist ivuxolimab. Here is the DNA: TGCGCCAGCAGCCAAGCCACGGGACTAGTCTACGAGCAGTACTTC. It is translated as CASSQATGLVYEQYF.